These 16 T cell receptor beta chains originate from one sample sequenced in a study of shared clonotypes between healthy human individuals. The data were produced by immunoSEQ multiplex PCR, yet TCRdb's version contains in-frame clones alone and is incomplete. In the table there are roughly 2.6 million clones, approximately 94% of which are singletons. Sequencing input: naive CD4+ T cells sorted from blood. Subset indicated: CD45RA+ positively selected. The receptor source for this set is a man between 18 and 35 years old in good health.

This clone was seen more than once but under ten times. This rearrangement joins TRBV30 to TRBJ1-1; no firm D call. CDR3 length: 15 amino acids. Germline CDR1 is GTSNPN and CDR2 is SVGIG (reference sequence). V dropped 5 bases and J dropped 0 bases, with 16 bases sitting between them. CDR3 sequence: CAWYSRRTVNTEAFF. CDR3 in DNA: TGTGCCTGGTATTCCAGGAGAACCGTGAACACTGAAGCTTTCTTT.

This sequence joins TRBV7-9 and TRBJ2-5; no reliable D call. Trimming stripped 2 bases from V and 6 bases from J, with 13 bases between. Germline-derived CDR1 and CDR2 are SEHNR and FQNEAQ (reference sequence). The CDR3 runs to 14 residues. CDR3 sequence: CASSLSEAGQTQYF. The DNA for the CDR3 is TGTGCCAGCAGCTTATCGGAAGCCGGGCAGACCCAGTACTTC.

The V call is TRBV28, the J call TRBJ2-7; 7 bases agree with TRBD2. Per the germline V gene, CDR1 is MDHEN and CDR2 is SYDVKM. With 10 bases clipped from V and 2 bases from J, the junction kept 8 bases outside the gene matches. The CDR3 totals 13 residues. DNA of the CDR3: TGTGCCATCTTAGACGGGAGGACCTACGAGCAGTACTTC. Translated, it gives CAILDGRTYEQYF.

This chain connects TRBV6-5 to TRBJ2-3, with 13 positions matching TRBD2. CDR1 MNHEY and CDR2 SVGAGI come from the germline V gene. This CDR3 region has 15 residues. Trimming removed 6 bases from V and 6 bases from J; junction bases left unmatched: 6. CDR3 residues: CASRTGLAGEDTQYF. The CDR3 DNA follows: TGTGCCAGCAGAACCGGACTAGCGGGGGAGGATACGCAGTATTTT.

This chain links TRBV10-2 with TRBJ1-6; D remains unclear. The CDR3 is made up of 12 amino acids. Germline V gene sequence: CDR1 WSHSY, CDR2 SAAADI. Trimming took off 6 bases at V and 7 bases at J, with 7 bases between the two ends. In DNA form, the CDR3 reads TGCGCCAGCAGCGACGGCAATTCACCCCTCCACTTT. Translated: CASSDGNSPLHF.

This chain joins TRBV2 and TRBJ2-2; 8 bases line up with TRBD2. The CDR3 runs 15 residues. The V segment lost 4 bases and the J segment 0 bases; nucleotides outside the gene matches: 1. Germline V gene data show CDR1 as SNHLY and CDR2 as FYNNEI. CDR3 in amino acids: CASSVLAANTGELFF. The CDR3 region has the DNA TGTGCCAGCAGTGTACTAGCGGCGAACACCGGGGAGCTGTTTTTT.

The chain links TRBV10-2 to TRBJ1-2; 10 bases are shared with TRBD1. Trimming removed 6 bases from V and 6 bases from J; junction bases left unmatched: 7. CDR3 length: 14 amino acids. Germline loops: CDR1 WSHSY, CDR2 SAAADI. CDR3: CASRLGTGADGYTF. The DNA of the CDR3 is TGCGCCAGCAGGCTCGGGACAGGGGCGGATGGCTACACCTTC.

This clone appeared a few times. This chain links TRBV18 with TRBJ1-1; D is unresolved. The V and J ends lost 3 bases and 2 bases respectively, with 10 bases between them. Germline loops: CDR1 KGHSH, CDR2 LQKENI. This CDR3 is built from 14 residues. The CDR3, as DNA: TGTGCCAGCTCACCTATTTCGAAAAACACTGAAGCTTTCTTT. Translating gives CASSPISKNTEAFF. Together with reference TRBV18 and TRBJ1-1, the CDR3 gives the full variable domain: NAGVMQNPRHLVRRRGQEARLRCSPMKGHSHVYWYRQLPEEGLKFMVYLQKENIIDESGMPKERFSAEFPKEGPSILRIQQVVRGDSAAYFCASSPISKNTEAFFGQGTRLTVV.

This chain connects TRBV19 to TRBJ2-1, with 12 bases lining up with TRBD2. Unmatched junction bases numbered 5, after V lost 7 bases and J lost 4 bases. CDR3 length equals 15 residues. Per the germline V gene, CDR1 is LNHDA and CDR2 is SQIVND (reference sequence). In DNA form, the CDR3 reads TGTGCCAGTAACCCCGGACTAGCGGGGTACAATGAGCAGTTCTTC. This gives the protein CASNPGLAGYNEQFF.

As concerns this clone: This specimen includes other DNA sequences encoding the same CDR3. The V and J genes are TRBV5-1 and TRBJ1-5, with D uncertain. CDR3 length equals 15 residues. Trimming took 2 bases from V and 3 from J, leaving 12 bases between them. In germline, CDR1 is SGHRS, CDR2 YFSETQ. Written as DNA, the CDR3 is TGCGCCAGCAGCTTAGAAGGCGGGAACAATCAGCCCCAGCATTTT. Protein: CASSLEGGNNQPQHF.

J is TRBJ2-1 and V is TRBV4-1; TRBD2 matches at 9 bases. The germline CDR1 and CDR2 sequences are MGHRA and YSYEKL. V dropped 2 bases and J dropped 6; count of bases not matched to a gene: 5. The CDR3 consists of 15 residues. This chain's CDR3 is CASSQISGSVNEQFF. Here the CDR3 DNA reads TGCGCCAGCAGCCAAATTAGCGGGAGCGTCAATGAGCAGTTCTTC.

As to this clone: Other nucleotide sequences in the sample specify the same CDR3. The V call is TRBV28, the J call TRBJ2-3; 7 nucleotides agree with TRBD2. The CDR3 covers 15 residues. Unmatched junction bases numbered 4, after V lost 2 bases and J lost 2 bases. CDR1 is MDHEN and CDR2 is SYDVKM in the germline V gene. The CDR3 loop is CASSLAGTNTDTQYF. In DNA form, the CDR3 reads TGTGCCAGCAGTTTAGCCGGGACTAACACAGATACGCAGTATTTT.

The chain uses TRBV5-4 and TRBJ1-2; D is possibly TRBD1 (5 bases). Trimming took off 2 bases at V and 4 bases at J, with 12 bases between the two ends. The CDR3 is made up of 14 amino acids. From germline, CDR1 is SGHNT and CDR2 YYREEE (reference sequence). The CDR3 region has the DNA TGTGCCAGCAGCTTCGCGGTCAGGGCCTATGGCTACACCTTC. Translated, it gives CASSFAVRAYGYTF.

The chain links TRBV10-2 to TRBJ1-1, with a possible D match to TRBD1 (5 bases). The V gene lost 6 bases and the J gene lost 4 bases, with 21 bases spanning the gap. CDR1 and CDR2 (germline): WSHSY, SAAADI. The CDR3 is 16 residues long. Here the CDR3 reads CASREEWGPGTTEAFF. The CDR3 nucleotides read TGCGCCAGCAGGGAAGAGTGGGGTCCCGGGACCACTGAAGCTTTCTTT.

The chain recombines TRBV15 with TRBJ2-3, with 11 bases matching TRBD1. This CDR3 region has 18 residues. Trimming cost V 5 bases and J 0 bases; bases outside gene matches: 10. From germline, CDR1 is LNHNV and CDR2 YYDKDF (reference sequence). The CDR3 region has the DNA TGTGCCACCAGCGCCAATATGGGACAGGGGGGAAGCACAGATACGCAGTATTTT. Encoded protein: CATSANMGQGGSTDTQYF.

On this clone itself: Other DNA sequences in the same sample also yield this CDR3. CDR3 residues: CASSQGQNSNQPQHF. The CDR3 DNA is TGCGCCAGCAGCCAAGGACAGAATAGCAATCAGCCCCAGCATTTT. V and J are TRBV4-1 and TRBJ1-5; D possibly corresponds to TRBD1 (5 bases). The CDR3 contains 15 residues. Trimming left V 1 base short and J 0 bases short, with 7 bases between. Germline CDR1 is MGHRA and CDR2 is YSYEKL.